Listed below are T cell receptor beta chains from one sample, sequenced in a study of OX40 agonist ivuxolimab in advanced cancers. Assay: immunoSEQ multiplex PCR; the TCRdb copy retains only in-frame clones and omits some. The sample lists 36,000 or so clones, roughly 80% occurring once. Source: CD4+ or CD8+ T cells sorted from blood, taken in a trial of the OX40 agonist ivuxolimab. Source of these receptors: an adult with an advanced solid tumor such as melanoma, head and neck, liver or kidney cancer. The CDR3 runs from the conserved cysteine through the conserved F or W. D genes are given only for firm matches. Rows give clone size only sometimes, using once, few, many, or a class for an expanded clone.

>TRBD1|TRBV2|.|TRBJ2-5
CASMVGDRGQETQYF
TGTGCCAGCATGGTCGGGGACAGGGGGCAAGAGACCCAGTACTTC
>.|TRBV15|.|TRBJ2-1
CATSRDGNEQFF
TGTGCCACCAGCAGAGACGGCAATGAGCAGTTCTTC
>TRBD2|TRBV7-9|.|TRBJ2-4
CASSSIAGEKNIQYF
TGTGCCAGCAGCTCGATAGCGGGGGAAAAAAACATTCAGTACTTC
>.|TRBV10-2|.|TRBJ2-1
CASSFFRGHNEQFF
TGCGCCAGCAGTTTCTTCAGGGGACACAATGAGCAGTTCTTC
>.|TRBV30|few|TRBJ1-2
CAWSVDTGGYTF
TGTGCCTGGAGTGTTGATACCGGGGGCTACACCTTC
>.|TRBV10-1|.|TRBJ1-4
CASTTSPTNEKLFF
TGCGCCAGCACAACAAGTCCAACTAATGAAAAACTGTTTTTT
>.|TRBV7-9|.|TRBJ2-1
CASSSWERQENEQFF
TGTGCCAGCAGCTCCTGGGAGCGGCAGGAAAATGAGCAGTTCTTC
>TRBD1|TRBV7-9|.|TRBJ2-1
CASRGPGQGQFEQFF
TGTGCCAGCAGAGGTCCGGGACAGGGGCAGTTTGAGCAGTTCTTC
>.|TRBV5-6|.|TRBJ1-1
CASSFGVTEAFF
TGTGCCAGCAGCTTTGGGGTAACTGAAGCTTTCTTT
>.|TRBV4-3|.|TRBJ2-3
CASSHGVAGDTQYF
TGCGCCAGCAGCCATGGAGTAGCAGGAGATACGCAGTATTTT
>TRBD1|TRBV6-6|.|TRBJ1-2
CASSSFDRDGYTF
TGTGCCAGCAGTTCCTTTGACAGGGATGGCTACACCTTC
>TRBD1|TRBV6-6|.|TRBJ2-7
CASSYLNAGTVYEQYF
TGTGCCAGCAGTTACTTGAACGCCGGGACAGTCTACGAGCAGTACTTC
>.|TRBV28|once|TRBJ1-1
CASSFGAGEAFF
TGTGCCAGCAGTTTCGGGGCGGGTGAAGCTTTCTTT
>TRBD2|TRBV7-8|once|TRBJ2-3
CASSARTSGSGDTQYF
TGTGCCAGCAGCGCGAGGACTAGCGGGAGTGGCGATACGCAGTATTTT
>TRBD2|TRBV4-1|.|TRBJ2-3
CASSQAAGGLPDTQYF
TGCGCCAGCAGCCAAGCGGCGGGGGGGCTTCCAGATACGCAGTATTTT
>.|TRBV6-1|.|TRBJ1-2
CASSGTGYYGYTF
TGTGCCAGCAGTGGAACAGGCTACTATGGCTACACCTTC
>.|TRBV4-3|once|TRBJ1-2
CASSQDGENYGYTF
TGCGCCAGCAGCCAAGACGGCGAAAACTATGGCTACACCTTC
>TRBD2|TRBV28|.|TRBJ2-3
CASSFELTGLAGANSGPDTQYF
TGTGCCAGCAGTTTCGAGCTTACCGGACTAGCGGGAGCTAACTCTGGCCCAGATACGCAGTATTTT
>TRBD2|TRBV7-3|once|TRBJ2-3
CASSSGLAGYTDTQYF
TGTGCCAGCAGCTCGGGACTAGCGGGATACACAGATACGCAGTATTTT
>TRBD2|TRBV19|.|TRBJ2-1
CASSIGGGPYNEQFF
TGTGCCAGTAGTATTGGCGGGGGGCCATACAATGAGCAGTTCTTC
>.|TRBV7-2|.|TRBJ2-7
CASSLAGEYRRPVYEQYF
TGTGCCAGCAGCTTAGCGGGAGAATATAGGAGGCCCGTATACGAGCAGTACTTC
>TRBD1|TRBV27|.|TRBJ1-2
CASSSMTGDYGYTF
TGTGCCAGCAGTTCAATGACAGGGGACTATGGCTACACCTTC
>.|TRBV4-1|few|TRBJ1-5
CASSPTVNQPQHF
TGCGCCAGCAGCCCGACAGTAAATCAGCCCCAGCATTTT
>.|TRBV10-3|.|TRBJ1-5
CAISSISNQPQHF
TGTGCCATCAGCTCGATAAGCAATCAGCCCCAGCATTTT
>.|TRBV5-8|.|TRBJ1-5
CASSQEGIEYSNQPQHF
TGTGCCAGCAGCCAAGAAGGTATAGAATATAGCAATCAGCCCCAGCATTTT
>TRBD1|TRBV2|few|TRBJ1-2
CASTGQLLQRYTF
TGTGCCAGCACGGGACAGCTACTTCAGCGCTACACCTTC
>.|TRBV30|.|TRBJ1-2
CAWNTGTLYGYTF
TGTGCCTGGAATACCGGGACCCTCTATGGCTACACCTTC
>.|TRBV27|many|TRBJ1-1
CASSDGVNTEAFF
TGTGCCAGCAGTGACGGGGTGAACACTGAAGCTTTCTTT
>TRBD2|TRBV7-3|.|TRBJ2-7
CASTTWDFAGGGRAVGEQYF
TGTGCCAGCACCACCTGGGACTTCGCGGGCGGCGGGAGGGCAGTAGGGGAGCAGTACTTC
>.|TRBV19|.|TRBJ1-4
CASSMGTREEEKLFF
TGTGCCAGTAGTATGGGAACGCGAGAGGAGGAAAAACTGTTTTTT
>.|TRBV19|few|TRBJ2-1
CASSILGVDEQFF
TGTGCCAGTAGTATTCTAGGCGTCGATGAGCAGTTCTTC